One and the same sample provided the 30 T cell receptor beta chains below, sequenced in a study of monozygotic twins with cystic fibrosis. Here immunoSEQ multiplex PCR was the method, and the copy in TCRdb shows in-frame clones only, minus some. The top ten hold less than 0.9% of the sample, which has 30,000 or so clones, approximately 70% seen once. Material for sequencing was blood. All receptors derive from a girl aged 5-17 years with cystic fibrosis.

The CDR3 bases are TGTGCCAGCAGTCATTATAGCGGGAGTTCCTACAATGAGCAGTTCTTC. Translated, it gives CASSHYSGSSYNEQFF. The chain has TRBV2 and TRBJ2-1, with 9 positions matching TRBD2. This CDR3 has 16 amino acids. With 5 bases clipped from V and 1 base from J, the junction kept 6 bases outside the gene matches. From germline, CDR1 is SNHLY and CDR2 FYNNEI.

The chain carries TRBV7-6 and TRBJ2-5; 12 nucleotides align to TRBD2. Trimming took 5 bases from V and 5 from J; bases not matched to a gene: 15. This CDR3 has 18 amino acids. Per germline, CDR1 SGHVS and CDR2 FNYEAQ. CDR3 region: CASSTWTSGILGGETQYF. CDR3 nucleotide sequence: TGTGCCAGCAGCACCTGGACTAGCGGGATCCTCGGTGGGGAGACCCAGTACTTC.

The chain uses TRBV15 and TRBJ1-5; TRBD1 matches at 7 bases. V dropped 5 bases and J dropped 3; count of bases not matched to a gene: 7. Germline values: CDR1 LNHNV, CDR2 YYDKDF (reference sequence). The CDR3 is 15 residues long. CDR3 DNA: TGTGCCACCAGCCCGGGACAGATGAACAATCAGCCCCAGCATTTT. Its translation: CATSPGQMNNQPQHF.

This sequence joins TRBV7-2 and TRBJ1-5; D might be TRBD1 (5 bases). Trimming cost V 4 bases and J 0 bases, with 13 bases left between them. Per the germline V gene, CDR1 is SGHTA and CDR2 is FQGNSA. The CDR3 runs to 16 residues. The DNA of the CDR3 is TGTGCCAGCAGCTCCCGGGACGCCGATAGCAATCAGCCCCAGCATTTT. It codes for CASSSRDADSNQPQHF.

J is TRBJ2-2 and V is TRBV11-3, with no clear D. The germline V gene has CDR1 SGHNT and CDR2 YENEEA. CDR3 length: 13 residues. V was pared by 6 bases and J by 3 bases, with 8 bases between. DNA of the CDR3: TGTGCCAGCAGGGGGTTGGACACCGGGGAGCTGTTTTTT. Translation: CASRGLDTGELFF.

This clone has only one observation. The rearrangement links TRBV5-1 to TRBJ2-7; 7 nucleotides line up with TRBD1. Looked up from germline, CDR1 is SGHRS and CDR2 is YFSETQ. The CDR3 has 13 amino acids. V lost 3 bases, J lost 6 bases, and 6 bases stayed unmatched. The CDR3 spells CASSSGQVTEQYF. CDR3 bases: TGCGCCAGCAGCTCCGGACAGGTCACCGAGCAGTACTTC.

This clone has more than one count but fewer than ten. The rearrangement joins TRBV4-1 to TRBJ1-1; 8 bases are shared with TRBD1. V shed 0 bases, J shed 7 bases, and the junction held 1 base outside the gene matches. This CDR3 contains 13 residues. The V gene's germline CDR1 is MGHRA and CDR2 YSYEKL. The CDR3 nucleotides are TGCGCCAGCAGCCAAGAACAGGGGGGTGAAGCTTTCTTT. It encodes CASSQEQGGEAFF.

CDR3 DNA sequence: TGTGCCAGCAGTTCCCGGGGTCGCACTGAAGCTTTCTTT. This sequence encodes CASSSRGRTEAFF. V usage is TRBV6-5 and J usage is TRBJ1-1; no firm D call. This CDR3 is built from 13 residues. Between the trimmed V and J ends, which lost 4 bases and 4 bases, there was a span of 10 bases. CDR1 and CDR2 from the germline V gene are MNHEY and SVGAGI.

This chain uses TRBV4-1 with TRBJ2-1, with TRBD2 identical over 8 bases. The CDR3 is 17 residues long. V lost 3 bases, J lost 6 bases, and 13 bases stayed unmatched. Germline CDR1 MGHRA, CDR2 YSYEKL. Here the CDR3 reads CASSQSPPSGQGNEQFF. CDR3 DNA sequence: TGCGCCAGCAGCCAGTCCCCTCCTAGCGGGCAGGGCAATGAGCAGTTCTTC.

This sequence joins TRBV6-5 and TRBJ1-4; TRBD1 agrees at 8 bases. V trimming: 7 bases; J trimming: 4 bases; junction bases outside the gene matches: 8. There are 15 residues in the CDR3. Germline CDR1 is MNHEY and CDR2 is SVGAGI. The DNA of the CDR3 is TGTGCCAGCACCGAACCACAGGGGGGTAATGAAAAACTGTTTTTT. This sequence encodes CASTEPQGGNEKLFF.

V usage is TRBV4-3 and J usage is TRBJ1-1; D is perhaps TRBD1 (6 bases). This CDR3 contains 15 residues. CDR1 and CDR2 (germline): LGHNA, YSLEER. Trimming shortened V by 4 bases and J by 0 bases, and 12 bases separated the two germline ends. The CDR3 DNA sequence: TGCGCCAGCAGCCCCACGACAGGACTGAACACTGAAGCTTTCTTT. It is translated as CASSPTTGLNTEAFF.

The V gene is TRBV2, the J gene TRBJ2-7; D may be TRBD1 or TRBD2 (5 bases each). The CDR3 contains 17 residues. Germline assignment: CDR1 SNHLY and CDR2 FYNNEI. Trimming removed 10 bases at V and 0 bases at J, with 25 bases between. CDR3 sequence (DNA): TGTGCCATCACATGGCCGGGGCTGCGGGTTAGCTCCTACGAGCAGTACTTC. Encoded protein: CAITWPGLRVSSYEQYF.

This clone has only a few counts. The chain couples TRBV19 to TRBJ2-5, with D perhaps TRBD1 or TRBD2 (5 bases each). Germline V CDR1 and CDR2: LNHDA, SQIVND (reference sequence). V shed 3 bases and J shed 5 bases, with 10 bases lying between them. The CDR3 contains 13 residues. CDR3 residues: CASSIRGMETQYF. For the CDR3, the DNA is TGTGCCAGTAGTATTCGGGGCATGGAGACCCAGTACTTC.

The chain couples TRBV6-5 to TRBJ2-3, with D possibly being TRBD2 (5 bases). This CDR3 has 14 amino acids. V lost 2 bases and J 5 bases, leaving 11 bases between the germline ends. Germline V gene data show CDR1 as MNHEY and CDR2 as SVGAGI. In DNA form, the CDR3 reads TGTGCCAGCAGTTACCTCGGACTGGGAGATACGCAGTATTTT. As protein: CASSYLGLGDTQYF.

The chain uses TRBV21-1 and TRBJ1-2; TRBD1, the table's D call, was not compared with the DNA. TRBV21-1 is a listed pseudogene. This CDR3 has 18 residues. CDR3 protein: CASSKVSAQGRSNYGYTF. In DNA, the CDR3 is TGTGCCAGCAGCAAAGTTTCGGCTCAGGGGAGATCTAACTATGGCTACACCTTC.

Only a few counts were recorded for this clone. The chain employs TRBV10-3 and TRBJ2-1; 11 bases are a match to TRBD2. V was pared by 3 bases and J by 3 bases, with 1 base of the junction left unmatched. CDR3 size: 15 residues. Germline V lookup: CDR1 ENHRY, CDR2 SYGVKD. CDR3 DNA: TGTGCCATCAGTGACGGACTAGCGGGCTACAATGAGCAGTTCTTC. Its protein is CAISDGLAGYNEQFF.

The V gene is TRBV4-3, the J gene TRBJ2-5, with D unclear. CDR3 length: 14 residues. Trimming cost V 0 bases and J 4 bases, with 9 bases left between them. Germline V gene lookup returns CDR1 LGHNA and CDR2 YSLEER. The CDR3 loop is CASSQDRVLETQYF. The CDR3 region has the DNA TGCGCCAGCAGCCAAGATCGGGTCCTAGAGACCCAGTACTTC.

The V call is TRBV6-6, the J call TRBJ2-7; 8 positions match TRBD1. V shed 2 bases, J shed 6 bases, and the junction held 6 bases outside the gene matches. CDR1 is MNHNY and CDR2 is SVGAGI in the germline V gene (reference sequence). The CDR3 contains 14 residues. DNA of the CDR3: TGTGCCAGCAGTTACCGGCAGGGGGCGGGCGAGCAGTACTTC. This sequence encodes CASSYRQGAGEQYF.

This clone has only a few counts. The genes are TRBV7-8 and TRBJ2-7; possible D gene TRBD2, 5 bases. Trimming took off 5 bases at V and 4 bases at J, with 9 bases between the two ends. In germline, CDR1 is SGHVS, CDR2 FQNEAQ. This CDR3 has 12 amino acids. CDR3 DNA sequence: TGTGCCAGCAGCGCTAGGGAGTACGAGCAGTACTTC. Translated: CASSAREYEQYF.

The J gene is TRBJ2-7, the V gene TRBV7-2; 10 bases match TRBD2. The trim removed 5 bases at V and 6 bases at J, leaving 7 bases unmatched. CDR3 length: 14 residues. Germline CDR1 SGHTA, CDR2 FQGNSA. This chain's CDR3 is CASSQSGGGSEQYF. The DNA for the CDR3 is TGTGCCAGCAGCCAAAGCGGGGGGGGTTCCGAGCAGTACTTC.

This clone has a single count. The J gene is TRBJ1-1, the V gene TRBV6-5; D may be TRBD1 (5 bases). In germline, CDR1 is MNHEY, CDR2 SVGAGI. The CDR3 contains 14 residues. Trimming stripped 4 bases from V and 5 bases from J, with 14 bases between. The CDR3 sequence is CASSSGGGATEAFF. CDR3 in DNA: TGTGCCAGCAGTTCGGGCGGAGGGGCGACTGAAGCTTTCTTT.

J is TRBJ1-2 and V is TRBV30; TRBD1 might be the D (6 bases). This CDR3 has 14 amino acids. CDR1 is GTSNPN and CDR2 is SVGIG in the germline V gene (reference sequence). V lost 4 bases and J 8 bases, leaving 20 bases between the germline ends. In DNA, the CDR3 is TGTGCCTGGACCACTCCCGGACAGTTTTGGGGCTACACCTTC. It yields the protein CAWTTPGQFWGYTF.

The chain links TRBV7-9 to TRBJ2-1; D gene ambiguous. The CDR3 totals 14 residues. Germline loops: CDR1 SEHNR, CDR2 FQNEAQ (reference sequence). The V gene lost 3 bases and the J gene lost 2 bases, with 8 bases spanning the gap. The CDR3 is CASSLGTAYNEQFF. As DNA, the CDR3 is TGTGCCAGCAGCTTGGGTACGGCCTACAATGAGCAGTTCTTC.

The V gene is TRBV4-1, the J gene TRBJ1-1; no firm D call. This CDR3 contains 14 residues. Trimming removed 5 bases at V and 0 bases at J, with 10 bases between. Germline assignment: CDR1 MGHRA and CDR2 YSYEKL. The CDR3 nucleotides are TGCGCCAGCAGCAGGGTGATCATGAACACTGAAGCTTTCTTT. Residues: CASSRVIMNTEAFF.

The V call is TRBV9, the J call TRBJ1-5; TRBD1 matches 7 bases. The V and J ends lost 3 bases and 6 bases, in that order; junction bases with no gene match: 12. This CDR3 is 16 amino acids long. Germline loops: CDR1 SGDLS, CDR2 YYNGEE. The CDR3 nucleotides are TGTGCCAGCAGCGCCAAGACAGGGCTTGAGTTTCAGCCCCAGCATTTT. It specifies CASSAKTGLEFQPQHF.

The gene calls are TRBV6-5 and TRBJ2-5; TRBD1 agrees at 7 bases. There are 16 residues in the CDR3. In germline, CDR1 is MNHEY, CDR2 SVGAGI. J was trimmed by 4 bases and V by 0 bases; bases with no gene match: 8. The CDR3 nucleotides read TGTGCCAGCAGTTACTCCTTAACAGGGGTGGGAGAGACCCAGTACTTC. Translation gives CASSYSLTGVGETQYF.

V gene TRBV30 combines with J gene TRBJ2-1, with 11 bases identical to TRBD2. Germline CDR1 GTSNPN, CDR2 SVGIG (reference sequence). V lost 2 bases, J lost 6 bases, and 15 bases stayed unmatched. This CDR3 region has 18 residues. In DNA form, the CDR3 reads TGTGCCTGGAGTCAAACTCTCACTAGCGGGAGTAGTTTCAATGAGCAGTTCTTC. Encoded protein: CAWSQTLTSGSSFNEQFF.

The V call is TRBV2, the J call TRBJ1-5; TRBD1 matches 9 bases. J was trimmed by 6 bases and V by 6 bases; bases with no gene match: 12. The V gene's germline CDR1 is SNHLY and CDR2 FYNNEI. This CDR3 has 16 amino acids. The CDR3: CASSRGAGQGGQPQHF. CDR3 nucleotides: TGTGCCAGCAGCCGGGGGGCGGGACAGGGAGGTCAGCCCCAGCATTTT.

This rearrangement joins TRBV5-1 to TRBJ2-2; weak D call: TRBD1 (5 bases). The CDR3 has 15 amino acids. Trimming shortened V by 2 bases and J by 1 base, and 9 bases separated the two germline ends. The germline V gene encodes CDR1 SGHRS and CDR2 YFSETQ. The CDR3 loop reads CASSFVTGNTGELFF. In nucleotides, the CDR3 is TGCGCCAGCAGCTTTGTAACAGGGAACACCGGGGAGCTGTTTTTT.

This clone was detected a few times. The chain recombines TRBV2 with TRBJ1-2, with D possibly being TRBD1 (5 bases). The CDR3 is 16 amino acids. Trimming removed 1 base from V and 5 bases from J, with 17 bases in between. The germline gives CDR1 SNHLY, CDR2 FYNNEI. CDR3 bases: TGTGCCAGCAGTGAAGTGCTTTTGGGCAAGGGGTATGGCTACACCTTC. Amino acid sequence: CASSEVLLGKGYGYTF.